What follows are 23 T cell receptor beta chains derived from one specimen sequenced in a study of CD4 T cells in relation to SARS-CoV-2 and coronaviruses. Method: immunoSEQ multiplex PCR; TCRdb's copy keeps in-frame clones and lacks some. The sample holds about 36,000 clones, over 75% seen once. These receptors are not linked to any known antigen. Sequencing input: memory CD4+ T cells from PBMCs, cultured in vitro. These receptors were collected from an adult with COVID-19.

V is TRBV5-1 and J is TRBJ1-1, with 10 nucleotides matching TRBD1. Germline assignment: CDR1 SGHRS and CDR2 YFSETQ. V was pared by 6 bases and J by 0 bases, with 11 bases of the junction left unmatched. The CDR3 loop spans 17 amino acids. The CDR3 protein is CASKRTGGRVVNTEAFF. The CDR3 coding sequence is TGCGCCAGCAAACGGACAGGGGGGCGGGTGGTGAACACTGAAGCTTTCTTT.

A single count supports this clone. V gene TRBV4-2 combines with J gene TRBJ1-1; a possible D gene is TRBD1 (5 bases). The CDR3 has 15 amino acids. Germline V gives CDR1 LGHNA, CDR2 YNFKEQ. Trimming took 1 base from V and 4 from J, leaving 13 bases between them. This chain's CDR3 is CASSQVGVRGTEAFF. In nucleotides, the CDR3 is TGTGCCAGCAGCCAAGTTGGGGTGAGGGGCACTGAAGCTTTCTTT.

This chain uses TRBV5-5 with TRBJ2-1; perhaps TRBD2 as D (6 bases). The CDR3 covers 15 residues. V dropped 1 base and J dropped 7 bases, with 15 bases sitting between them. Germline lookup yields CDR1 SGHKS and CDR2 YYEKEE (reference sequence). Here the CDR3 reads CASSLFGGVGNEQFF. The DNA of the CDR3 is TGTGCCAGCAGCTTGTTCGGCGGGGTGGGAAATGAGCAGTTCTTC.

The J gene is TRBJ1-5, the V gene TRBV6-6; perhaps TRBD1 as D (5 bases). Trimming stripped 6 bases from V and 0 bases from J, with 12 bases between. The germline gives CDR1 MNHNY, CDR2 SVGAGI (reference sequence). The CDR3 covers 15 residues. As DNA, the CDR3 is TGTGCCAGCAGGGTCGACAGAAATAGCAATCAGCCCCAGCATTTT. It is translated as CASRVDRNSNQPQHF.

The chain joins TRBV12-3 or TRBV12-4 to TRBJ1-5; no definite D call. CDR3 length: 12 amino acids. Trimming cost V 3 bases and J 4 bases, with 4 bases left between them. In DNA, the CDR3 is TGTGCCAGCAGTTTTTCAAATCAGCCCCAGCATTTT. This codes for CASSFSNQPQHF.

The CDR3 DNA is TGTGCCAGCAGCTCGCGAGCGGGAGCGAACACCGGGGAGCTGTTTTTT. This translates into CASSSRAGANTGELFF. The J gene is TRBJ2-2, the V gene TRBV11-3, with TRBD2 matching 8 bases. V trimming: 4 bases; J trimming: 0 bases; junction bases outside the gene matches: 4. The length of the CDR3 is 16 residues. CDR1 is SGHNT, CDR2 YENEEA, per germline.

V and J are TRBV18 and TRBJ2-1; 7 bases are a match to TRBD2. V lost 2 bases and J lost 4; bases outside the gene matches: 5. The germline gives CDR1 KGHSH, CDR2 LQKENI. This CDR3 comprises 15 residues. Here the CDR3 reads CASSPNSSGYNEQFF. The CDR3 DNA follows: TGTGCCAGCTCACCAAACTCTAGCGGATACAATGAGCAGTTCTTC.

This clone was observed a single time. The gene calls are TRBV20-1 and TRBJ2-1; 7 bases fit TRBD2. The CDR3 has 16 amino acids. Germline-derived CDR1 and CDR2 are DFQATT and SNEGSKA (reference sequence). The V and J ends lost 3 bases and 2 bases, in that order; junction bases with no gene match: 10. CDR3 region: CSASVGSGRTYNEQFF. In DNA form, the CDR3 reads TGCAGTGCTAGTGTCGGTAGCGGGCGAACCTACAATGAGCAGTTCTTC.

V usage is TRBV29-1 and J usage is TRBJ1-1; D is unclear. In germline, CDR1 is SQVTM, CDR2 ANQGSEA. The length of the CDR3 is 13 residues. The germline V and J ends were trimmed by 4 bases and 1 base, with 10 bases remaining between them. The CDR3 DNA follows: TGCAGCGTTGTCCGGAATACGAACACTGAAGCTTTCTTT. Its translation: CSVVRNTNTEAFF. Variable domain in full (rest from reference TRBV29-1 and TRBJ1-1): SAVISQKPSRDICQRGTSLTIQCQVDSQVTMMFWYRQQPGQSLTLIATANQGSEATYESGFVIDKFPISRPNLTFSTLTVSNMSPEDSSIYLCSVVRNTNTEAFFGQGTRLTVV.

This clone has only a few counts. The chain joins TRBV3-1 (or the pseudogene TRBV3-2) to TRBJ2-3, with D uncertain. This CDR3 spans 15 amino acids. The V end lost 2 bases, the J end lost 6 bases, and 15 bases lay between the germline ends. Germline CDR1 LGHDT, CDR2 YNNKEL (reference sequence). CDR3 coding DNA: TGTGCCAGCAGCCAACTTGAGAGTTCGGTGGATACGCAGTATTTT. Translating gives CASSQLESSVDTQYF.

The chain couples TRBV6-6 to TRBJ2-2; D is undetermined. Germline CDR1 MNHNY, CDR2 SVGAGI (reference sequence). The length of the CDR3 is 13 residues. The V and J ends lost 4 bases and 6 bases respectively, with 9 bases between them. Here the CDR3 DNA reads TGTGCCAGCAGTTCCGACACGGCCGGGGAGCTGTTTTTT. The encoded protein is CASSSDTAGELFF.

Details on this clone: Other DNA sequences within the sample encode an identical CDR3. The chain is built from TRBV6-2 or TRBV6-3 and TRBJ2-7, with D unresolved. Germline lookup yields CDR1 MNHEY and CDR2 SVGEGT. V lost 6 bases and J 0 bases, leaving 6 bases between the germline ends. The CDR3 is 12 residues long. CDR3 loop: CASSQSSYEQYF. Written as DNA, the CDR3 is TGTGCCAGCAGCCAGAGCTCCTACGAGCAGTACTTC.

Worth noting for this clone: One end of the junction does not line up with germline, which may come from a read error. CDR3 coding DNA: TGTGCCAGCTCACCACTTTCCAGGGTGAACGCCGGGGAGCTGTTTTTT. This gives the protein CASSPLSRVNAGELFF. The V gene is TRBV18, the J gene TRBJ2-2, with D possibly being TRBD1 (5 bases). The CDR3 length is 16 residues. Germline V gene sequence: CDR1 KGHSH, CDR2 LQKENI.

CDR3 in DNA: TGTGCCAGCAGCTCAAGAGACTGGACAGACACAGATACGCAGTATTTT. This encodes CASSSRDWTDTDTQYF. This sequence joins TRBV11-2 and TRBJ2-3; D is perhaps TRBD1 (6 bases). The CDR3 is 16 residues long. Germline CDR1 is SGHAT and CDR2 is FQNNGV. V lost 4 bases and J 2 bases, leaving 16 bases between the germline ends.

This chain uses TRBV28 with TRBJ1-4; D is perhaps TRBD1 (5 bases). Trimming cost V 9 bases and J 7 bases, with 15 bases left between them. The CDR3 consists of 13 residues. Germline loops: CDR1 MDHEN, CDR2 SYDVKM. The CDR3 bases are TGTGCCAGACAAGGGGAGTTGGGTGAAAAACTGTTTTTT. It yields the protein CARQGELGEKLFF.

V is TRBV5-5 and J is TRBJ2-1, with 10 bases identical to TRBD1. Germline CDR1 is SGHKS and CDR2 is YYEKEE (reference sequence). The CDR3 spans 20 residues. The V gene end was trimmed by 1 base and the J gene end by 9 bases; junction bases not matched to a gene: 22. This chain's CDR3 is CASSLTWLGPSGTGVGEQFF. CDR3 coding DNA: TGTGCCAGCAGCTTGACCTGGTTGGGCCCCTCCGGGACAGGGGTCGGTGAGCAGTTCTTC.

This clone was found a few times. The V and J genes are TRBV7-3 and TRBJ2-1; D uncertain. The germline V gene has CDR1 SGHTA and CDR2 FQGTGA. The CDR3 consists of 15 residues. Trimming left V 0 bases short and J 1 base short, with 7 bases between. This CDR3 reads CASSLTGWSYNEQFF. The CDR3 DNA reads TGTGCCAGCAGCTTAACTGGGTGGTCCTACAATGAGCAGTTCTTC.

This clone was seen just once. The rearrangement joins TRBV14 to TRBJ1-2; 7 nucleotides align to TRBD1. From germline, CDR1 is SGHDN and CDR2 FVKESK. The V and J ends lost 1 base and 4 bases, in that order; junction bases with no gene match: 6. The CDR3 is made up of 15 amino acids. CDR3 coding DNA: TGTGCCAGCAGCCAAGTACCAGGGGGTGGCTATGGCTACACCTTC. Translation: CASSQVPGGGYGYTF. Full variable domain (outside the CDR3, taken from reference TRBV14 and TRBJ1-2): EAGVTQFPSHSVIEKGQTVTLRCDPISGHDNLYWYRRVMGKEIKFLLHFVKESKQDESGMPNNRFLAERTGGTYSTLKVQPAELEDSGVYFCASSQVPGGGYGYTFGSGTRLTVV.

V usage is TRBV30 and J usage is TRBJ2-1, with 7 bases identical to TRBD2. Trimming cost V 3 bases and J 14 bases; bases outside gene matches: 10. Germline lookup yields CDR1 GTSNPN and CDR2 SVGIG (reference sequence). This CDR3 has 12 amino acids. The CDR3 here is CAWSGPAGAEFF. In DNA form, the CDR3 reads TGTGCCTGGAGCGGACCGGCGGGAGCGGAGTTCTTC.

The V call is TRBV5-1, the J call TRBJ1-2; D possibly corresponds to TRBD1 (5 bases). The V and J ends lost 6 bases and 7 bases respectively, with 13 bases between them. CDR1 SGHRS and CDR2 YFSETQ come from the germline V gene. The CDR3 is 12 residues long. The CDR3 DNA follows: TGCGCCAGCACTCTAGGGGCGGGTGGCTACACCTTC. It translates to CASTLGAGGYTF.

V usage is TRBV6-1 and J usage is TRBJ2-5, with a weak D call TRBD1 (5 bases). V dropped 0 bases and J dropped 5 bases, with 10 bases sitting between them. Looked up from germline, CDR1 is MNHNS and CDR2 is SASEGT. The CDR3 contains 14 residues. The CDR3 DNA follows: TGTGCCAGCAGTGAAGCGTGGGGCGCGGAGACCCAGTACTTC. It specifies CASSEAWGAETQYF.

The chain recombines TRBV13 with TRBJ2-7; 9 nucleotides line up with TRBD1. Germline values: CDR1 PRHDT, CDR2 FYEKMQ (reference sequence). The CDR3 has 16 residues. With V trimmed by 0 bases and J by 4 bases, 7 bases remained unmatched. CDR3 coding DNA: TGTGCCAGCAGCTTAGGGGGACAGGGTGTGATGTACGAGCAGTACTTC. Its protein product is CASSLGGQGVMYEQYF.

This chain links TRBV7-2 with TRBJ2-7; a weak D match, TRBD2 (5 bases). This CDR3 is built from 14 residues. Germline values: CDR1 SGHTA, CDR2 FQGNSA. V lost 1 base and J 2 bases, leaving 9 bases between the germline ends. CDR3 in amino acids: CASSLGAGAYEQYF. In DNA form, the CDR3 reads TGTGCCAGCAGCTTAGGGGCGGGTGCCTACGAGCAGTACTTC.